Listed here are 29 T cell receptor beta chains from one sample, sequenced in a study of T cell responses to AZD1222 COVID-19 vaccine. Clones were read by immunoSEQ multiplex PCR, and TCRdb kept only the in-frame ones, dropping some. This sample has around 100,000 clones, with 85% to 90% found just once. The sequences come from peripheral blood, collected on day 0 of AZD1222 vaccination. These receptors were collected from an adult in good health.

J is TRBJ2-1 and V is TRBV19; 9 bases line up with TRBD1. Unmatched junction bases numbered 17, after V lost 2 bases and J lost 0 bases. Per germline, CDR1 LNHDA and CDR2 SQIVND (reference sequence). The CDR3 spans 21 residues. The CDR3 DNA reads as TGTGCCAGTAGTATATCCCCTATACAGGGGGCAAACTCCCACTCCTACAATGAGCAGTTCTTC. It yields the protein CASSISPIQGANSHSYNEQFF.

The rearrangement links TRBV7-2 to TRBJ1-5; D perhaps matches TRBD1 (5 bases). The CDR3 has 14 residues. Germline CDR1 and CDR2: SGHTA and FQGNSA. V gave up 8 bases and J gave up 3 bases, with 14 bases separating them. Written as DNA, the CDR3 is TGTGCCAGCGGTCCGTGGGGGAACAATCAGCCCCAGCATTTT. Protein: CASGPWGNNQPQHF.

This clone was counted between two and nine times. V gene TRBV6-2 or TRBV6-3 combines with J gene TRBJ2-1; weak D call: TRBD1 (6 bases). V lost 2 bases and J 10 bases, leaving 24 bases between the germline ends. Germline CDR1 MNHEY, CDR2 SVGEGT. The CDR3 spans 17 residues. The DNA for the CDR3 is TGTGCCAGCAGTTACGCCCGGAGCCCCAGGGACAAGTGGGAGCAGTTCTTC. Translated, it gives CASSYARSPRDKWEQFF.

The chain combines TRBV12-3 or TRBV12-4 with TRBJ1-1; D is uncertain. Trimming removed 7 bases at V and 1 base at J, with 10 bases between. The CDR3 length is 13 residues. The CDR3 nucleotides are TGTGCCAGCAACCTAGGGCAGAACACTGAAGCTTTCTTT. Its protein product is CASNLGQNTEAFF.

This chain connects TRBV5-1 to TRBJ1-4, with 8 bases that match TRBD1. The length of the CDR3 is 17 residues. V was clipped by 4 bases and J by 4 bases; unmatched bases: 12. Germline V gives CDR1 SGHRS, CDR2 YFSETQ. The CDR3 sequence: CASSQNTGGGLNEKLFF. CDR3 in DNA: TGCGCCAGCAGCCAGAACACAGGGGGTGGACTTAATGAAAAACTGTTTTTT.

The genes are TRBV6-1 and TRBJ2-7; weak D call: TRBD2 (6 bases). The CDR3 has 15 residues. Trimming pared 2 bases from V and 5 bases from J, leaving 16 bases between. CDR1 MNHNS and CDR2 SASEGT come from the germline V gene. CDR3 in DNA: TGTGCCAGCAGTGAACTATATGGAGGGCTACACGAGCAGTACTTC. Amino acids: CASSELYGGLHEQYF.

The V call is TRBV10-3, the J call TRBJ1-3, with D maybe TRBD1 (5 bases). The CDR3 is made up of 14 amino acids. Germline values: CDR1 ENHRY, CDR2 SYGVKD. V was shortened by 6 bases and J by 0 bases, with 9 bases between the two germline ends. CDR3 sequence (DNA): TGTGCCATCAGCCCGGGGCTCTCTGGAAACACCATATATTTT. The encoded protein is CAISPGLSGNTIYF.

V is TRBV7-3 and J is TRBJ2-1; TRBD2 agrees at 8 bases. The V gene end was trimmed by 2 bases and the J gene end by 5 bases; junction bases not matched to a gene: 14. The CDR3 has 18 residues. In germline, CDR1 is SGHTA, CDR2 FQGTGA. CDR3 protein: CASSLQPPGRGVDNEQFF. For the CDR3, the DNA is TGTGCCAGCAGCTTACAGCCCCCCGGGAGGGGGGTTGACAATGAGCAGTTCTTC.

The DNA for the CDR3 is TGTGCCAGCAGCTTAGTTGGAAACACCGGGGAGCTGTTTTTT. This translates into CASSLVGNTGELFF. The gene calls are TRBV7-2 and TRBJ2-2, with no clear D. Trimming shortened V by 1 base and J by 2 bases, and 5 bases separated the two germline ends. The CDR3 covers 14 residues. CDR1 SGHTA and CDR2 FQGNSA come from the germline V gene.

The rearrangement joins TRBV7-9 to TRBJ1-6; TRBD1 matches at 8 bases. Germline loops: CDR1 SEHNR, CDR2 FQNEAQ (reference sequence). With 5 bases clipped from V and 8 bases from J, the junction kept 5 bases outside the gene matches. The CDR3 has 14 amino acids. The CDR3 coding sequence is TGTGCCAGCAGCCCGACAGGGGCGGATTCACCCCTCCACTTT. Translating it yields CASSPTGADSPLHF.

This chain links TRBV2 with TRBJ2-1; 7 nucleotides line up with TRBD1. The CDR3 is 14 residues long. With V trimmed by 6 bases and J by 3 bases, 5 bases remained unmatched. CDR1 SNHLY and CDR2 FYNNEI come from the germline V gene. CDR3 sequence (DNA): TGTGCCAGCAGGCAGGGGACAGACTACAATGAGCAGTTCTTC. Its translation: CASRQGTDYNEQFF.

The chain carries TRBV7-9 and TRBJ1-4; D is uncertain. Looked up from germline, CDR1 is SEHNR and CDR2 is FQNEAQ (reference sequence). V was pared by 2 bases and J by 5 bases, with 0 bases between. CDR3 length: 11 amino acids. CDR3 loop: CASSLNEKLFF. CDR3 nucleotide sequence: TGTGCCAGCAGCTTAAATGAAAAACTGTTTTTT.

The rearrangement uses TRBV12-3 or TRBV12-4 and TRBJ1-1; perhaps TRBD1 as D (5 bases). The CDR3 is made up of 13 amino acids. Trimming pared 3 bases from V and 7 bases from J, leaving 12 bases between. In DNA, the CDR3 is TGTGCCAGCAGTTTGTGGGGACGTGGTGAAGCTTTCTTT. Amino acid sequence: CASSLWGRGEAFF.

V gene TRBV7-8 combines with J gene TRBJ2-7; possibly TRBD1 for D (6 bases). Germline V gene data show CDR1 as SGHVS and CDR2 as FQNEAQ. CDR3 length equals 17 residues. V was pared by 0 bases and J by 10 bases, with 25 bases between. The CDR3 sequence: CASSLASGALAPTRQYF. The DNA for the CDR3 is TGTGCCAGCAGCTTAGCTTCAGGGGCGCTCGCCCCAACCAGACAGTACTTC.

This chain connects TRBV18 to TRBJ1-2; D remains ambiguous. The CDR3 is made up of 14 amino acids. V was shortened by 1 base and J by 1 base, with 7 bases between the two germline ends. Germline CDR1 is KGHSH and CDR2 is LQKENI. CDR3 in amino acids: CASSPRRDNYGYTF. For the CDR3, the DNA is TGTGCCAGCTCACCACGGCGGGATAACTATGGCTACACCTTC. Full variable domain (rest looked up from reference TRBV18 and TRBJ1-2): NAGVMQNPRHLVRRRGQEARLRCSPMKGHSHVYWYRQLPEEGLKFMVYLQKENIIDESGMPKERFSAEFPKEGPSILRIQQVVRGDSAAYFCASSPRRDNYGYTFGSGTRLTVV.

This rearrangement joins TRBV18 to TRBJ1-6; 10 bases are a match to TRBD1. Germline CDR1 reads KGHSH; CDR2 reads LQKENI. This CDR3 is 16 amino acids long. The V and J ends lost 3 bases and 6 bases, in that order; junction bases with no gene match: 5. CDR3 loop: CASSPSGTGVNSPLHF. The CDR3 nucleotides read TGTGCCAGCTCACCCTCCGGGACAGGGGTTAATTCACCCCTCCACTTT.

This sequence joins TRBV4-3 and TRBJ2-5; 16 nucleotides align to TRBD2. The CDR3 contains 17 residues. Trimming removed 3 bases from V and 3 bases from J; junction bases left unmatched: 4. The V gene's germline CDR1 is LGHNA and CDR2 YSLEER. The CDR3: CASSHWGTSGREETQYF. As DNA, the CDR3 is TGCGCCAGCAGCCATTGGGGGACTAGCGGGAGGGAAGAGACCCAGTACTTC.

DNA for the CDR3: TGTGCCACCAGCAAGACTAGCGCGTATTGGGAGACCCAGTACTTC. Translation: CATSKTSAYWETQYF. The V call is TRBV15, the J call TRBJ2-5; 8 positions agree with TRBD2. The germline V gene has CDR1 LNHNV and CDR2 YYDKDF (reference sequence). This CDR3 spans 15 amino acids. The junction had 9 bases not matched to a gene; V was cut back by 4 bases and J by 5 bases.

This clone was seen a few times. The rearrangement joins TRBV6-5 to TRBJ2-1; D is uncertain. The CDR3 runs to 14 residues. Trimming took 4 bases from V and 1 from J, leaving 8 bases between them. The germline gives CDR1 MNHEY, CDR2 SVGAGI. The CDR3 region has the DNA TGTGCCAGCAGTTCCCTAGGGTCCTACAATGAGCAGTTCTTC. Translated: CASSSLGSYNEQFF.

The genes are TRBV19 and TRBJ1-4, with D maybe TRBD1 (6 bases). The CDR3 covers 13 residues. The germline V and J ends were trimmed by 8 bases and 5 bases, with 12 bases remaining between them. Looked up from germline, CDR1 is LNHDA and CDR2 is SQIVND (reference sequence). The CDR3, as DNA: TGTGCCAGTTCGGACAGACAAAATGAAAAACTGTTTTTT. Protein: CASSDRQNEKLFF.

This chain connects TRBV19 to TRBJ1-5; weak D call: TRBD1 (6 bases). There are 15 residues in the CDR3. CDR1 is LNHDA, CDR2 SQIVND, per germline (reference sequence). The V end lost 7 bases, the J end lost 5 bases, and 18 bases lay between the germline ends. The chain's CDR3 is CASISQGEGHQPQHF. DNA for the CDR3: TGTGCCAGTATCTCACAGGGAGAGGGTCATCAGCCCCAGCATTTT.

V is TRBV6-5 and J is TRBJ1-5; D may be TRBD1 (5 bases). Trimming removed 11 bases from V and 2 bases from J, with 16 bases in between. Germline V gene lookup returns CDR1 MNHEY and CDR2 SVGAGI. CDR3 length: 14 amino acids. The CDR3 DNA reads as TGTGCCTCCCACGGGGGGATGGGCAATCAGCCCCAGCATTTT. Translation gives CASHGGMGNQPQHF.

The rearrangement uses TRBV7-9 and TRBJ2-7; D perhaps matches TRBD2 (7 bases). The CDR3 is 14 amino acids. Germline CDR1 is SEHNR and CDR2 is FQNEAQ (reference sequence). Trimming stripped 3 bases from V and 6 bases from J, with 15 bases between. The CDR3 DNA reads TGTGCCAGCAGCTTCGCGGAGGGGGGGGCCGAGCAGTACTTC. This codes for CASSFAEGGAEQYF.

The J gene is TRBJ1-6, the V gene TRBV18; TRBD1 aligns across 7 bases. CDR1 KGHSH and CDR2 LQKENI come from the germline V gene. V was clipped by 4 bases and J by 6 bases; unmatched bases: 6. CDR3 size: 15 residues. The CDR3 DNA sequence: TGTGCCAGCTCACTCTCGACAGGGATTAATTCACCCCTCCACTTT. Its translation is CASSLSTGINSPLHF.

CDR3 DNA sequence: TGTGCCAGTAATCCGACAGGGAGCCCGACCGGGGAGCTGTTTTTT. It yields the protein CASNPTGSPTGELFF. The chain uses TRBV19 and TRBJ2-2; 7 bases are a match to TRBD1. The CDR3 runs 15 residues. Germline trimming cut 7 bases from V and 5 bases from J; bases unmatched to any gene: 10. The germline V gene has CDR1 LNHDA and CDR2 SQIVND (reference sequence).

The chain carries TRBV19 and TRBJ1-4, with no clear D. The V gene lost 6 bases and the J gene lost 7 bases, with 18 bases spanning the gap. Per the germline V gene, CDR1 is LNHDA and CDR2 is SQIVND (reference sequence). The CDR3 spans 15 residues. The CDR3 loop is CASSPPEVAGEKLFF. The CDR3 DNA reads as TGTGCCAGTAGCCCCCCGGAGGTGGCCGGTGAAAAACTGTTTTTT.

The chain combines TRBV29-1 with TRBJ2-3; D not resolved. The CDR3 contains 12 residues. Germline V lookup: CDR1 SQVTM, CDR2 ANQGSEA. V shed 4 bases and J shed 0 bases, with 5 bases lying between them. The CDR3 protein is CSVGASTDTQYF. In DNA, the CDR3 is TGCAGCGTTGGGGCAAGCACAGATACGCAGTATTTT.

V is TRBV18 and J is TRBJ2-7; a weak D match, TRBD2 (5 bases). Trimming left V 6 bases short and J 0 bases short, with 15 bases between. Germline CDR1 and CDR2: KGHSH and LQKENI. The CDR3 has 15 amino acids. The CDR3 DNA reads TGTGCCAGCTCGAGTGCCTTAGGGAGCTCCTACGAGCAGTACTTC. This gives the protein CASSSALGSSYEQYF.

The CDR3 nucleotides are TGTGCCAGCAGCTCCGGACAGGGGAATTCACCCCTCCACTTT. Its translation is CASSSGQGNSPLHF. The chain uses TRBV9 and TRBJ1-6, with 9 nucleotides matching TRBD1. From germline, CDR1 is SGDLS and CDR2 YYNGEE. CDR3 length equals 14 residues. V lost 4 bases, J lost 7 bases, and 3 bases stayed unmatched.